A single sample is the source of the 5 T cell receptor beta chains below, sequenced in a study of shared clonotypes between healthy human individuals. Here immunoSEQ multiplex PCR was the method, and the copy in TCRdb shows in-frame clones only, minus some. The data contain around 690,000 clones, around 90% of them singletons. The sequencing sample was made of memory CD8+ T cells from PBMCs. Subset specified: CD45RO+ cells pooled with CCR7-negative TemRA cells. These receptor sequences come from a man between 18 and 29 years old in good health. Some clones in this sample may be carry-over from other donors' samples.

The CDR3 coding sequence is TGTGCCAGCAGCCCGACAGGGGGTGCGGGTCAGCCCCAGCATTTT. It codes for CASSPTGGAGQPQHF. The gene calls are TRBV9 and TRBJ1-5, with 9 bases aligning to TRBD1. The length of the CDR3 is 15 residues. Germline V CDR1 and CDR2: SGDLS, YYNGEE. J was trimmed by 6 bases and V by 4 bases; bases with no gene match: 8.

This chain links TRBV16 with TRBJ2-1; perhaps TRBD1 as D (5 bases). CDR3 length equals 15 residues. Per the germline V gene, CDR1 is KGHSY and CDR2 is FQNENV. V lost 4 bases, J lost 2 bases, and 12 bases lay in between. The CDR3 DNA is TGTGCCAGCAGCCCAGAGCCAGGGACCTACAATGAGCAGTTCTTC. It yields the protein CASSPEPGTYNEQFF.

This chain links TRBV5-5 with TRBJ1-4; D gene unclear. V dropped 4 bases and J dropped 1 base, with 5 bases sitting between them. Germline lookup yields CDR1 SGHKS and CDR2 YYEKEE (reference sequence). CDR3 length: 13 amino acids. DNA of the CDR3: TGTGCCAGCAGCCTAGAAACTAATGAAAAACTGTTTTTT. It specifies CASSLETNEKLFF.

The V call is TRBV9, the J call TRBJ1-2, with no clear D. CDR1 SGDLS and CDR2 YYNGEE come from the germline V gene. With 4 bases removed from V and 7 bases from J, the gap between germline ends came to 14 bases. This CDR3 has 13 residues. This CDR3 reads CASSSNSISGYTF. The CDR3, as DNA: TGTGCCAGCAGCTCGAACTCTATTAGTGGCTACACCTTC.

The rearrangement joins TRBV7-9 to TRBJ2-1, with 10 positions matching TRBD1. CDR1 is SEHNR and CDR2 is FQNEAQ in the germline V gene (reference sequence). V lost 5 bases to trimming and J lost 2 bases; unmatched junction nucleotides: 3. The CDR3 is made up of 15 amino acids. The chain's CDR3 is CASSTGTGAYNEQFF. CDR3 nucleotide sequence: TGTGCCAGCAGCACCGGGACAGGGGCCTACAATGAGCAGTTCTTC.